This paragraph covers one T cell receptor (beta chain) sequence. This sample was taken from a study of cytomegalovirus exposure and HLA in healthy donors. The CDR3 totals 15 residues. CDR1 and CDR2 (germline): SGHRS, YFSETQ. V was trimmed by 0 bases and J by 3 bases, leaving 13 bases between them. PCR was performed using 60 Vbeta and 13 Jbeta primers. The repertoire was sequenced with immunoSEQ multiplex PCR; TCRdb's copy has only in-frame clones and lacks some. The data show tens of thousands of clones, roughly 78% seen once. The TCR was taken from a woman aged 40 to 50 in good health and CMV-seropositive. This sequence joins TRBV5-1 and TRBJ2-7, with a weak D call TRBD2 (5 bases). Sequencing used PBMCs. CDR3 residues: CASSLADEGHYEQYF. CDR3 DNA sequence: TGCGCCAGCAGCTTGGCGGATGAGGGCCACTACGAGCAGTACTTC.